This is a list of T cell receptor beta chains from one sample in a study of beta chain features in type 1 diabetes. This table comes from immunoSEQ multiplex PCR, and its TCRdb copy is limited to in-frame clones, with some not included. The table records almost 350,000 clones, around 9.7% of them present only once. Source material: central memory CD4+ T cells from blood. The receptor source for this set is a man younger than 45 with type 1 diabetes. Each CDR3 is given with its conserved first and last residue. D genes are given only for firm matches. Clone size is stated in some rows and not others, as once, few, many or a class when expanded.

few TRBJ2-7 TRBV5-6 TRBD1 TGTGCCAGCAGCCCCGGGACAGTCTCCTACGAGCAGTACTTC CASSPGTVSYEQYF
NA TRBJ2-3 TRBV5-1 NA TGCGCCAGCAGCTTGGACGACTTTCCTCATGGGACAGATACGCAGTATTTT CASSLDDFPHGTDTQYF
NA TRBJ1-1 TRBV19 NA TGTGCCAGTAGTGTATTAGATGAGACTGAAGCTTTCTTT CASSVLDETEAFF
NA TRBJ2-3 TRBV4-3 TRBD2 TGCGCCAGCAGCCAAGGGGCGACTAGCGGCACAGATACGCAGTATTTT CASSQGATSGTDTQYF
few TRBJ2-1 TRBV7-2 NA TGTGCCAGTTTGGCGGACCTTACCGGGGATGAGCAGTTCTTC CASLADLTGDEQFF
NA TRBJ2-2 TRBV5-1 NA TGCGCCAGCAGCTACAGGGAGAACACCGGGGAGCTGTTTTTT CASSYRENTGELFF
NA TRBJ1-4 TRBV7-9 NA TGTGCCAGCAGCCCCGGGGTCGGGGAGCAGGAAAAACTGTTTTTT CASSPGVGEQEKLFF
NA TRBJ1-2 TRBV5-4 NA TGTGCCAGCAGCAGCGTTTCAGGGGACTTCTATGGCTACACCTTC CASSSVSGDFYGYTF
many TRBJ2-3 TRBV7-2 TRBD1 TGTGCCAGCAGCTTGGGACAGGGAGATACGCAGTATTTT CASSLGQGDTQYF
NA TRBJ2-3 TRBV6-5 NA TGTGCCAGCTATGATGGGGGCCTAACAGATACGCAGTATTTT CASYDGGLTDTQYF
few TRBJ2-1 TRBV30 TRBD2 TGTGCCTGGAGTAGAGGAAGCGGGGACCTGTGGAATGAGCAGTTCTTC CAWSRGSGDLWNEQFF
many TRBJ2-7 TRBV28 NA TGTGCCAGCAGAGGGGCAGGAGGGTCCTACGAGCAGTACTTC CASRGAGGSYEQYF
few TRBJ2-3 TRBV7-9 NA TGTGCCAGCAGCTTATCGGCTAGCGAGGCAGATACGCAGTATTTT CASSLSASEADTQYF
many TRBJ2-7 TRBV6-6 TRBD1 TGTGCCAGCAGTAAGGGGACAGGGCCCTACGAGCAGTACTTC CASSKGTGPYEQYF
few TRBJ1-2 TRBV29-1 NA TGCAGCGTTGTCACAGGCTTTGAATATGGCTACACCTTC CSVVTGFEYGYTF
few TRBJ2-5 TRBV2 NA TGTGCCAGCAGTTTAGCCGTGGGGGGGCCAGCGGAGACCCAGTACTTC CASSLAVGGPAETQYF
NA TRBJ2-7 TRBV19 TRBD1 TGTGCCAGTAGCGTCAGGCCCCGGGACAGCGAGCAGTACTTC CASSVRPRDSEQYF
few TRBJ1-2 TRBV10-3 NA TGTGCCATCAGTGAGTCAGAGGGAGGCTATGGCTACACCTTC CAISESEGGYGYTF
NA TRBJ2-1 TRBV28 TRBD2 TGTGCCAGCAGCTCGTGGACTAGCGGGGCCCATGAGCAGTTCTTC CASSSWTSGAHEQFF
few TRBJ2-1 TRBV10-1 TRBD1 TGCGCCAGCAGTGACCACAGGGGCAATGAGCAGTTCTTC CASSDHRGNEQFF
many TRBJ2-5 TRBV11-2 TRBD2 TGTGCCAGCAGCTTAGGTCCTAGCGGGGGTCAAGAGACCCAGTACTTC CASSLGPSGGQETQYF
NA TRBJ2-5 TRBV19 NA TGTGCCAGTAGCGTCAGGGGTAAAGAGACCCAGTACTTC CASSVRGKETQYF
NA TRBJ2-5 TRBV9 NA TGTGCCAGCAGCGTAGGGGTTAAAGAGACCCAGTACTTC CASSVGVKETQYF
NA TRBJ1-2 TRBV27 NA TGTGCCAGCAGTTTCCAGAAGGGCCCCTATGGCTACACCTTC CASSFQKGPYGYTF
NA TRBJ1-3 TRBV29-1 TRBD1 TGCAGCGCCGGTACAGGGGTCTCTGGAAACACCATATATTTT CSAGTGVSGNTIYF
many TRBJ2-3 TRBV28 NA TGTGCCAGTGAGGGAAGAGATACGCAGTATTTT CASEGRDTQYF
few TRBJ2-1 TRBV13 TRBD2 TGTGCCAGCAGCTTACCCCTGCGGGGGGGAAACAATGAGCAGTTCTTC CASSLPLRGGNNEQFF
few TRBJ1-1 TRBV18 NA TGTGCCAGCTCCCCGAGCAGTTACACTGAAGCTTTCTTT CASSPSSYTEAFF
few TRBJ2-1 TRBV2 TRBD2 TGTGCCAGCAAAAAGCGGGGGGCCCCTGGGGAGCAGTTCTTC CASKKRGAPGEQFF
NA TRBJ2-3 TRBV2 NA TGTGCCAGCAGTGAATCCAGTTCATCCGATACGCAGTATTTT CASSESSSSDTQYF
few TRBJ2-7 TRBV2 NA TGTGCCAGCAGTGAAAATGGGTTCCACGAGCAGTACTTC CASSENGFHEQYF
NA TRBJ1-5 TRBV18 NA TGTGCCAGCTCACCCGTTGGAGGTTCGGAGCCCCAGCATTTT CASSPVGGSEPQHF
few TRBJ2-7 TRBV7-9 NA TGTGCCAGCAGCTTAGGATCTTGGGGCGGCGAGCAGTACTTC CASSLGSWGGEQYF
NA TRBJ1-1 TRBV2 NA TGTGCCAGCCGGGGGCAGGCTAACACTGAAGCTTTCTTT CASRGQANTEAFF
many TRBJ1-1 TRBV28 NA TGTGCCAGCAGTTTAGCCATTGGGAGAGCTGAAGCTTTCTTT CASSLAIGRAEAFF
NA TRBJ2-1 TRBV30 NA TGTGCCTGGACCCTGTTGGAGAGGGATGAGCAGTTCTTC CAWTLLERDEQFF
NA TRBJ2-5 TRBV5-6 TRBD1 TGTGCCAGCAGCTTGTTATTGGCAGGGGGAGAGACCCAGTACTTC CASSLLLAGGETQYF
NA TRBJ1-2 TRBV18 NA TGTGCCAGCTCAACGACAGGCGATGGCTACACCTTC CASSTTGDGYTF
NA TRBJ1-6 TRBV6-1 NA TGTGCCAGCAGGTCGGAGGGTCTTTCACCCCTCCACTTT CASRSEGLSPLHF
few TRBJ1-5 TRBV10-3 TRBD1 TGTGCCATCAGGGACGGACAGGGGGGCCAGCCCCAGCATTTT CAIRDGQGGQPQHF